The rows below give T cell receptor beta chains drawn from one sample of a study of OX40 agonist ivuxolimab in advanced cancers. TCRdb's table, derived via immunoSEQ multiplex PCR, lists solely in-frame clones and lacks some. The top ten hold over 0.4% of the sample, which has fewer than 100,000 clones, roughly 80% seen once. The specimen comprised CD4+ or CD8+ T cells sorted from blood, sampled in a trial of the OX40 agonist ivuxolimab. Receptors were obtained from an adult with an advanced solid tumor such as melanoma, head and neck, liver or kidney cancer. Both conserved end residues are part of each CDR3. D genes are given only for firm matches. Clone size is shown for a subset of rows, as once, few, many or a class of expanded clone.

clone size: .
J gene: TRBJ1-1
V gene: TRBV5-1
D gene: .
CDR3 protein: CASSRTPGSEAFF
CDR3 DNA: TGCGCCAGCAGCCGGACCCCGGGGTCTGAAGCTTTCTTT

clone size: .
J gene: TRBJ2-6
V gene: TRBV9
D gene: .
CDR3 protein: CASSLTVGANVLTF
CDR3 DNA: TGTGCCAGCAGTTTGACGGTTGGGGCCAACGTCCTGACTTTC

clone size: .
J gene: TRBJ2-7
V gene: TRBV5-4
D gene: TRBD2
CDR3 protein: CASSTIQRGSYEQYF
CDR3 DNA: TGTGCCAGCAGCACGATCCAGCGGGGGAGCTACGAGCAGTACTTC

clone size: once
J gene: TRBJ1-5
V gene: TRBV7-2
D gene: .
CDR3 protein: CASSRPWARRDQPQHF
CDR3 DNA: TGTGCCAGCAGCCGGCCTTGGGCCAGGCGGGACCAGCCCCAGCATTTT

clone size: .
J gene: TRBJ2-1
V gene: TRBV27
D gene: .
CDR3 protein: CASSPRLREPNEQFF
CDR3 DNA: TGTGCCAGCAGTCCCCGGCTCAGAGAGCCCAATGAGCAGTTCTTC

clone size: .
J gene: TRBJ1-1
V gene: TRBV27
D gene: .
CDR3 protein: CASRKQPQNTEAFF
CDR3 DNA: TGTGCCAGCAGAAAACAGCCCCAGAACACTGAAGCTTTCTTT

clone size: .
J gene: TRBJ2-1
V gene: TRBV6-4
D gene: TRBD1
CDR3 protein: CASSTQQGATINEQFF
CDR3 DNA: TGTGCCAGCAGTACGCAACAGGGGGCTACTATCAATGAGCAGTTCTTC

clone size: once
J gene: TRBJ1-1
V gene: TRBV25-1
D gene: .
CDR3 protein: CASSDPQGGHTEAFF
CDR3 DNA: TGTGCCAGCAGTGACCCCCAGGGCGGTCACACTGAAGCTTTCTTT

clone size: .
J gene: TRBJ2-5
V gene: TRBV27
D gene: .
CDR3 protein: CASSPTLAWLSVQETQYF
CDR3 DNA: TGTGCCAGCAGTCCCACGCTGGCTTGGCTGTCCGTCCAAGAGACCCAGTACTTC

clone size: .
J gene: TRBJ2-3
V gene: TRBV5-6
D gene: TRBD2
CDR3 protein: CASSQLAGGLTDTQYF
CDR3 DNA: TGTGCCAGCAGCCAACTAGCGGGGGGTTTGACAGATACGCAGTATTTT

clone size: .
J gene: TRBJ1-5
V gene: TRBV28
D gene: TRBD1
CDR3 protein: CASTIPGTGNQPQHF
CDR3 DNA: TGTGCCAGCACCATCCCCGGGACAGGGAATCAGCCCCAGCATTTT

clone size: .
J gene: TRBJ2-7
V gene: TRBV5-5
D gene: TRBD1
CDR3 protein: CASSSTGGEQYF
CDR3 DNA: TGTGCCAGCAGCTCGACAGGGGGCGAGCAGTACTTC

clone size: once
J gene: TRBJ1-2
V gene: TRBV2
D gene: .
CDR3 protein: CASSRTEGVEGYTF
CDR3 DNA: TGTGCCAGCAGTCGTACAGAGGGGGTAGAAGGCTACACCTTC

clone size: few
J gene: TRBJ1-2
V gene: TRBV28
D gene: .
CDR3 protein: CASRSGTFNGYTF
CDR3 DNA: TGTGCCAGCAGATCCGGGACATTCAACGGCTACACCTTC

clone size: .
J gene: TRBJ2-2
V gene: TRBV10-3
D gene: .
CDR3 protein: CAISRENTGELFF
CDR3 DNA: TGTGCCATCTCGCGGGAGAACACCGGGGAGCTGTTTTTT

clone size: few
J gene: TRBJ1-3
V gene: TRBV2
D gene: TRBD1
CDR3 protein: CASSGTGGHTIYF
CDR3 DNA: TGTGCCAGCAGTGGGACAGGGGGGCACACCATATATTTT

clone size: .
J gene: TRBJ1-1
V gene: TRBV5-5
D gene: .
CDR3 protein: CASSLWGDRTEAFF
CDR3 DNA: TGTGCCAGCAGCTTGTGGGGGGATAGGACTGAAGCTTTCTTT

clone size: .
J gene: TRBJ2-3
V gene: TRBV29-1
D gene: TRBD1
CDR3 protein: CSVEDRVGTDTQYF
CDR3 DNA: TGCAGCGTCGAGGACAGGGTCGGCACAGATACGCAGTATTTT

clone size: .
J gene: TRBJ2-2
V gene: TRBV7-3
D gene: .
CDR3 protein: CASRGQPNTGELFF
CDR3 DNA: TGTGCCAGCAGAGGACAGCCGAACACCGGGGAGCTGTTTTTT

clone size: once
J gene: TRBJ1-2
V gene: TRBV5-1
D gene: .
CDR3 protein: CASSLVADYGYTF
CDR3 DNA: TGCGCCAGCAGCTTGGTGGCAGACTATGGCTACACCTTC

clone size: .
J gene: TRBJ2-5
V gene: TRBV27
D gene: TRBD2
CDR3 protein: CASSKLAGVETQYF
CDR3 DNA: TGTGCCAGCAGTAAACTAGCGGGAGTCGAGACCCAGTACTTC

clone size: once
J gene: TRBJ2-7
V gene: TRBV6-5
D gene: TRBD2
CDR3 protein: CASSKAGTYEQYF
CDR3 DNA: TGTGCCAGCAGCAAAGCGGGAACCTACGAGCAGTACTTC

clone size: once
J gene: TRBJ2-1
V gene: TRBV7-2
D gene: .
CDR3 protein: CASSPRLGGEQFF
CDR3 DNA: TGTGCCAGCAGCCCCAGGCTCGGGGGTGAGCAGTTCTTC

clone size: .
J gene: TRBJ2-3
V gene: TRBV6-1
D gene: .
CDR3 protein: CASSEFVDTQYF
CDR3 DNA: TGTGCCAGCAGTGAGTTCGTAGATACGCAGTATTTT

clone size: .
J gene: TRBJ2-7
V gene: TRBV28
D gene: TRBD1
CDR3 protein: CASRRKRDRGYEQYF
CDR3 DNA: TGTGCCAGCAGGAGAAAACGGGACAGGGGGTACGAGCAGTACTTC